By sample fraction, the clone carrying this T cell receptor (beta chain) is medium-sized. The data originate from a study of blood T cell repertoires in COVID-19. Study-wide context: Samples representing acute and convalescent COVID-19 were sourced from the United States, Italy and Spain.

V shed 11 bases and J 3 bases; nucleotides not matched to a gene: 6. Germline CDR1 is MNHNY and CDR2 is SVGAGI (reference sequence). CDR3 length: 13 residues. Authors' methods: Estimation of nucleated cell counts was performed using reference gene primer amplification. The table came from immunoSEQ multiplex PCR; TCRdb's copy has only in-frame clones and leaves some out. V and J calls and clone size follow that table, whereas D and trimming were derived from the DNA. This table has 35,000 to 40,000 clones, approximately 88% appearing once. This sequence joins TRBV6-6 and TRBJ2-1; 8 bases fit TRBD2. Sample: peripheral blood. This clonotype originated in a man in his fifties with active or convalescent COVID-19. DNA for the CDR3: TGTGCCGTTAGCGGGACCCTCTACAATGAGCAGTTCTTC. Protein: CAVSGTLYNEQFF.